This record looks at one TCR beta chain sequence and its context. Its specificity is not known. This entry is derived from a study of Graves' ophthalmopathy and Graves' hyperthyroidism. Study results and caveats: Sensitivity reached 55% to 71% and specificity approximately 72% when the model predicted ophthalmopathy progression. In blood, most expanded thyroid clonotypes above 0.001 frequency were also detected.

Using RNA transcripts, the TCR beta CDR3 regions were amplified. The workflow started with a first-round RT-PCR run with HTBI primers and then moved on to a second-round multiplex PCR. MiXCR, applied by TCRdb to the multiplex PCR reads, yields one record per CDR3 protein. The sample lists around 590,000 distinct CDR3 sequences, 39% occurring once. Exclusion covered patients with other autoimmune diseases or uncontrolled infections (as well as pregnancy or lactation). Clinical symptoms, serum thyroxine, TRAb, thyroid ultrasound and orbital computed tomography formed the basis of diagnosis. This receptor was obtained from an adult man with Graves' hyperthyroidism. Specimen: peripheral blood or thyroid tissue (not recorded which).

For the CDR3, the DNA is TGTGCCATCAGTGAGTCGGAAGGGGGCGCAGACTATGGCTACACCTTC. The encoded protein is CAISESEGGADYGYTF. This chain joins TRBV10-3 and TRBJ1-2, with 7 bases lining up with TRBD1. The germline gives CDR1 ENHRY, CDR2 SYGVKD. V gave up 0 bases and J gave up 3 bases; unmatched junction bases: 7. The CDR3 has 16 residues.